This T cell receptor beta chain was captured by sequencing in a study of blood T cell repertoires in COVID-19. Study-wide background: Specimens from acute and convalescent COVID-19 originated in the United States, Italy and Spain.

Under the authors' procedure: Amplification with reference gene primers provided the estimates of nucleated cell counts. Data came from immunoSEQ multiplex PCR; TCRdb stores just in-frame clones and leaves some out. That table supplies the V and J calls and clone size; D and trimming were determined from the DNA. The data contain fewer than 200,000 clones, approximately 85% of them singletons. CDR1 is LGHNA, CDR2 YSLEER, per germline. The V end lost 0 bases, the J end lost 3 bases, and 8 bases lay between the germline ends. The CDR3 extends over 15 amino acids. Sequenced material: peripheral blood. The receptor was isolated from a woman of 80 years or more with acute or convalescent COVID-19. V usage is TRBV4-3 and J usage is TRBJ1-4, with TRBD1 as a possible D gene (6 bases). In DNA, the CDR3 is TGCGCCAGCAGCCAAGAGGACAGATCTAATGAAAAACTGTTTTTT. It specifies CASSQEDRSNEKLFF.